What follows is one T cell receptor (beta chain) and its context. The sample belongs to a study of T cells after yellow fever vaccination. TCRdb re-called the 5' RACE reads with MiXCR, one entry per CDR3 protein. The table shows fewer than 100,000 distinct CDR3 sequences, with roughly 5.8% occurring only once. CDR3 length: 12 residues. Germline V gene sequence: CDR1 SGHDT, CDR2 YYEEEE. V shed 4 bases and J shed 9 bases, with 11 bases lying between them. The chain combines TRBV5-6 with TRBJ2-1; perhaps D is TRBD1 or TRBD2 (5 bases each). This sequence was found in a man aged 18 to 30 who received the YFV17D yellow fever vaccine. The sequencing here drew on CD8+ T cells sorted from PBMCs, taken 10 days after the yellow fever booster vaccination. The CDR3 protein is CASSAGTLEQFF. In nucleotides, the CDR3 is TGTGCCAGCAGCGCAGGGACCCTTGAGCAGTTCTTC.